A single sample is the source of the 14 T cell receptor beta chains below, sequenced in a study of tumor and adjacent non-tumor tissue in lung cancer. The library came from three nested PCR rounds adapted from ARM-PCR protocols. One entry per CDR3 protein, called by TCRdb with MiXCR from the multiplex PCR reads. The table records under 150,000 distinct CDR3 sequences, approximately 66% of them present only once. No cell sorting was done before RNA was extracted from the tissue. Sequencing used lung tumor tissue. The receptors originated from a man in his 60s with small cell lung cancer.

The CDR3 sequence is CASSLRVGNEQFF. As DNA, the CDR3 is TGTGCCAGCAGCCTCCGGGTTGGGAATGAGCAGTTCTTC. The J gene is TRBJ2-1, the V gene TRBV11-3; D unclear. The CDR3 spans 13 residues. Trimming cost V 5 bases and J 7 bases, with 12 bases left between them. Germline V gives CDR1 SGHNT, CDR2 YENEEA.

A note on this clonotype: The junction departs from the called germline gene at one end, perhaps through a read error. The gene calls are TRBV19 and TRBJ2-7; 7 bases are a match to TRBD1. In germline, CDR1 is LNHDA, CDR2 SQIVND (reference sequence). CDR3 length equals 15 residues. The CDR3 loop is CANSGLDRNFYEQYF. The CDR3, as DNA: TGTGCCAATAGTGGGCTGGACAGGAACTTTTATGAGCAGTACTTC.

This clonotype was counted once. The genes are TRBV7-9 and TRBJ2-5, with D perhaps assigned TRBD1 or TRBD2 (7 bases each). This CDR3 is 18 amino acids long. V gave up 1 base and J gave up 1 base, with 19 bases separating them. Germline-derived CDR1 and CDR2 are SEHNR and FQNEAQ (reference sequence). This CDR3 reads CASSLGQGGGKLQETQYF. The CDR3 DNA sequence: TGTGCCAGCAGCTTAGGCCAGGGGGGGGGGAAACTCCAAGAGACCCAGTACTTC.

This clonotype was seen more than once but under ten times. The junction differs from germline at one of its ends, possibly a read error. This chain uses TRBV20-1 with TRBJ1-5; 7 bases fit TRBD1. This CDR3 spans 12 amino acids. Looked up from germline, CDR1 is DFQATT and CDR2 is SNEGSKA (reference sequence). CDR3 bases: TGCAGTGCAGGAGGGGGCGGTCAGCACCAGCATTTT. Translating it yields CSAGGGGQHQHF.

Details on this clonotype: A much bigger clone sits one base away, suggesting this may be a read error. The J gene is TRBJ1-2, the V gene TRBV6-6; D is unresolved. The CDR3 extends over 11 amino acids. The germline gives CDR1 MNHNY, CDR2 SVGAGI (reference sequence). Trimming shortened V by 5 bases and J by 1 base, and 2 bases separated the two germline ends. As DNA, the CDR3 is TGTGCCAGCAGTAATAACTATGGCTACACCTTC. Amino acids: CASSNNYGYTF.

With respect to this clonotype: A much larger clone lies one base from this, so it may be a read error. The rearrangement uses TRBV10-3 and TRBJ2-3; D may be TRBD1 (6 bases). This CDR3 contains 15 residues. CDR1 is ENHRY and CDR2 is SYGVKD in the germline V gene. V lost 8 bases and J lost 3, with 18 bases in between. The DNA of the CDR3 is TGTGCCATCGACCCTACAGGGTACAGTACAGATACGCAGTATTTT. Protein: CAIDPTGYSTDTQYF.

This clonotype was seen a handful of times. Possible read error: a much larger clone is one base away. The V and J genes are TRBV12-3 or TRBV12-4 and TRBJ2-2; TRBD2 agrees at 8 bases. After removal of 5 bases from V and 7 bases from J, the junction contained 9 bases not matched to a gene. This CDR3 is built from 15 residues. The CDR3 reads CASSPGTRGSGELFF. As DNA, the CDR3 is TGTGCCAGCAGTCCCGGGACTAGAGGGAGCGGGGAGCTGTTTTTT.

The V call is TRBV28, the J call TRBJ2-7, with 7 nucleotides matching TRBD1. The junction had 4 bases not matched to a gene; V was cut back by 5 bases and J by 3 bases. This CDR3 has 13 residues. Per the germline V gene, CDR1 is MDHEN and CDR2 is SYDVKM. This CDR3 is CASSLTGDYEQYV. CDR3 nucleotides: TGTGCCAGCAGTCTAACAGGGGACTACGAGCAGTACGTC.

With regard to this clonotype: One base away lies a much larger clone, so this may be a sequencing read error. This chain joins TRBV20-1 and TRBJ2-1, with D possibly being TRBD2 (6 bases). This CDR3 contains 14 residues. CDR1 is DFQATT, CDR2 SNEGSKA, per germline (reference sequence). V dropped 5 bases and J dropped 2 bases, with 13 bases sitting between them. The CDR3 sequence: CSARGTGAYNEQFF. The CDR3 DNA sequence: TGCAGTGCTCGGGGGACTGGCGCCTACAATGAGCAGTTCTTC.

Concerning this clonotype itself: It is likely a read error, because the conserved phenylalanine at the end of the CDR3 is missing. The DNA is left out, because the CDR3 cannot be placed on it with certainty; the CDR3 is given as TCRdb lists it. The chain carries TRBV6-2 or TRBV6-3 and TRBJ2-1. 13 amino acids form the CDR3, both terminal residues included. CDR1 MNHEY and CDR2 SVGEGT come from the germline V gene. The CDR3 here is CDSSTGPNNEQSL.

The chain is built from TRBV28 and TRBJ2-7; D perhaps matches TRBD1 (5 bases). Trimming stripped 3 bases from V and 5 bases from J, with 17 bases between. The CDR3 runs 15 residues. CDR1 is MDHEN and CDR2 is SYDVKM in the germline V gene. Here the CDR3 reads CASSLIQVGFDEQYF. Written as DNA, the CDR3 is TGTGCCAGCAGTTTGATACAGGTCGGGTTCGACGAGCAGTACTTC.

The genes are TRBV28 and TRBJ2-5; D tentatively reads TRBD1 or TRBD2 (5 bases each). Trimming shortened V by 10 bases and J by 1 base, and 16 bases separated the two germline ends. Germline V gives CDR1 MDHEN, CDR2 SYDVKM. This CDR3 comprises 14 residues. The CDR3 loop reads CATTLIGTQETQYF. CDR3 DNA: TGTGCCACTACCCTAATTGGGACCCAAGAGACCCAGTACTTC.

With respect to this clonotype: No conserved phenylalanine or tryptophan ends this CDR3, so it is likely a read error. Because the CDR3's place on the DNA is in doubt, the DNA is left out and the CDR3 is given as listed by TCRdb. This chain links TRBV11-3 with TRBJ2-5; TRBD1, the D gene given by the table, was not confirmed from the DNA. The CDR3 length equals 15 residues, ends included. Germline-derived CDR1 and CDR2 are SGHNT and YENEEA. Here the CDR3 reads CASSADRGSQEAQYY.

A single count supports this clonotype. At one boundary the junction diverges from the germline segment, which might be a read error. This chain uses TRBV28 with TRBJ1-6; weak D call: TRBD1 (5 bases). The CDR3 totals 13 residues. Germline lookup yields CDR1 MDHEN and CDR2 SYDVKM. CDR3 loop: CASSLPGRSPLHF. CDR3 DNA sequence: TGTGCCAGTAGTTTACCAGGGAGGTCACCCCTCCACTTT.